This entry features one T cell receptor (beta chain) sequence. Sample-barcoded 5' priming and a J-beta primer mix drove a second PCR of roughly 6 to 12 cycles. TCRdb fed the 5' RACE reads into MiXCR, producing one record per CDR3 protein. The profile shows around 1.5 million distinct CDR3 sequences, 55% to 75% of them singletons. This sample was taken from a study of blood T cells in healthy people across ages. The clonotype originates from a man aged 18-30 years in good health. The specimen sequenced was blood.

The CDR3 DNA reads as TGTGCCAGCAGCTTAACGACCGGGACAGGGGATTATCTGAGCAATCAGCCCCAGCATTTT. Its translation: CASSLTTGTGDYLSNQPQHF. The chain couples TRBV7-9 to TRBJ1-5, with 10 positions matching TRBD1. The CDR3 has 20 amino acids. The V gene end was trimmed by 2 bases and the J gene end by 1 base; junction bases not matched to a gene: 14. Looked up from germline, CDR1 is SEHNR and CDR2 is FQNEAQ (reference sequence).